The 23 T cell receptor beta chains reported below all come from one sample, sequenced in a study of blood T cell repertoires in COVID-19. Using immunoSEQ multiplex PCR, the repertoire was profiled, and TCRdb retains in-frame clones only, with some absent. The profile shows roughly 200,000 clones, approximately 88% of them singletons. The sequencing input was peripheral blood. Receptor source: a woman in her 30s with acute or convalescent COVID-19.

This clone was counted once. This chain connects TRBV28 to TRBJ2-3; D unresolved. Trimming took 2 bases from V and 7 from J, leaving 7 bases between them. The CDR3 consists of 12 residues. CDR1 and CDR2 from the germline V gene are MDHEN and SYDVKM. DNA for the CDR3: TGTGCCAGCAGTTTAGGCCCATATACGCAGTATTTT. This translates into CASSLGPYTQYF.

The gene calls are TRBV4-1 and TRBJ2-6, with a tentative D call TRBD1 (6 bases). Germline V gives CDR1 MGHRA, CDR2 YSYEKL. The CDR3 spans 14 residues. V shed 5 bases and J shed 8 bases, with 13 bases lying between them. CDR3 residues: CASSADRTTNVLTF. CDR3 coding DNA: TGCGCCAGCAGCGCCGACAGGACCACCAACGTCCTGACTTTC.

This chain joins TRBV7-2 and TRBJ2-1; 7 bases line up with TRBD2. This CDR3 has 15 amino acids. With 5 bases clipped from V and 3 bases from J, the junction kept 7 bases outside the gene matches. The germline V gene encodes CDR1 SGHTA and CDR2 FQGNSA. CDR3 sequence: CASSPKGLYYNEQFF. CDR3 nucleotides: TGTGCCAGCAGCCCGAAGGGACTATACTACAATGAGCAGTTCTTC.

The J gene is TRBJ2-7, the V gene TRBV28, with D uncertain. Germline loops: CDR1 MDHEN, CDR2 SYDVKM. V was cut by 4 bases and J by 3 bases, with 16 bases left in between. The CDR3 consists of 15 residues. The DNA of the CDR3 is TGTGCCAGCAGTTCAGGTTGGTATGGTGGCTACGAGCAGTACTTC. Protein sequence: CASSSGWYGGYEQYF.

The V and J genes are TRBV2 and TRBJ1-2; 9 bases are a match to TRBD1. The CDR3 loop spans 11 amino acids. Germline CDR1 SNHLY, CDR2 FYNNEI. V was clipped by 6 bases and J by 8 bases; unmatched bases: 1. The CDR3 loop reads CASRDRGGYTF. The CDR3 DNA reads TGTGCCAGCAGAGACAGGGGGGGCTACACCTTC.

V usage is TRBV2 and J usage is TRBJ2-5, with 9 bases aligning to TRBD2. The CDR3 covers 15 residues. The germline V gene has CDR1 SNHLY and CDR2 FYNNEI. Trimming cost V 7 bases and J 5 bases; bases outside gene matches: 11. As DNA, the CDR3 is TGTGCCAGCACCCGGACTAGCGCCGATCCGGAGACCCAGTACTTC. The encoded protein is CASTRTSADPETQYF.

This CDR3 reads CASSPTRIVSNQPQHF. For the CDR3, the DNA is TGTGCCAGCAGCCCTACCCGAATTGTTAGCAATCAGCCCCAGCATTTT. The rearrangement links TRBV7-6 to TRBJ1-5; D not certain. The ends were cut back, 5 bases at V and 0 bases at J, with 14 bases in the middle. Germline CDR1 is SGHVS and CDR2 is FNYEAQ. The CDR3 loop spans 16 amino acids.

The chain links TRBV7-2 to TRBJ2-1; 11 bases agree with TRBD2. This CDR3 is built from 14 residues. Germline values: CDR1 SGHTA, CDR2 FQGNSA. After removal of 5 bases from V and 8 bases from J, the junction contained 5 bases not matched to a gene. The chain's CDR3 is CASSGIAGGYEQFF. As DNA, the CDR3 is TGTGCCAGCAGCGGTATAGCGGGAGGGTATGAGCAGTTCTTC. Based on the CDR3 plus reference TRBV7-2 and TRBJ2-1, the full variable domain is GAGVSQSPSNKVTEKGKDVELRCDPISGHTALYWYRQSLGQGLEFLIYFQGNSAPDKSGLPSDRFSAERTGGSVSTLTIQRTQQEDSAVYLCASSGIAGGYEQFFGPGTRLTVL.

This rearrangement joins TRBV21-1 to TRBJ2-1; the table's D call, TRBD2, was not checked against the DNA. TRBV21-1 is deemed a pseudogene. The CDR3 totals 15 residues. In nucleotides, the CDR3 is TGTGCCAGCAGCAAAAGGGAGGTTGGCTACAATGAGCAGTTCTTC. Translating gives CASSKREVGYNEQFF.

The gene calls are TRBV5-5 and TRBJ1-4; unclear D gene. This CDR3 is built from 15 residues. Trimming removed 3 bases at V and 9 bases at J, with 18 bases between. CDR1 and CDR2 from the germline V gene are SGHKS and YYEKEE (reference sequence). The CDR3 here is CASSSPGYDDQKLFF. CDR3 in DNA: TGTGCCAGCAGCTCCCCGGGATATGATGACCAAAAACTGTTTTTT.

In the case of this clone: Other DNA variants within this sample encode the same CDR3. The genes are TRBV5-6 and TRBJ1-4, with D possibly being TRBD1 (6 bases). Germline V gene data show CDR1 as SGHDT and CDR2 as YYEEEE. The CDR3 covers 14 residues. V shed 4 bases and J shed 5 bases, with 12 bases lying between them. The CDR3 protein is CASSLQGNNEKLFF. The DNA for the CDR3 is TGTGCCAGCAGCCTACAGGGAAACAATGAAAAACTGTTTTTT.

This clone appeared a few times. The CDR3 DNA reads as TGTGCCAGCTCAGCCCTACAGGGTCGAACCGGGGAGCTGTTTTTT. Protein: CASSALQGRTGELFF. The chain links TRBV18 to TRBJ2-2; D might be TRBD1 (6 bases). The CDR3 runs to 15 residues. Germline assignment: CDR1 KGHSH and CDR2 LQKENI. Trimming removed 5 bases from V and 5 bases from J, with 15 bases in between.

CDR3 region: CASSLNLALNEQFF. DNA of the CDR3: TGTGCCAGCAGTTTAAATCTAGCCCTCAATGAGCAGTTCTTC. This chain joins TRBV27 and TRBJ2-1, with D possibly being TRBD2 (5 bases). Germline CDR1 is MNHEY and CDR2 is SMNVEV (reference sequence). V was shortened by 2 bases and J by 6 bases, with 11 bases between the two germline ends. The CDR3 has 14 residues.

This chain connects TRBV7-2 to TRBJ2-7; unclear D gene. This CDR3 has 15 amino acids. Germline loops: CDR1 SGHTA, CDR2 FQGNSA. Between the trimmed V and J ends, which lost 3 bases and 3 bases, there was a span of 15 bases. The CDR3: CASSFSSQSGYEQYF. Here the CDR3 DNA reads TGTGCCAGCAGCTTTAGTTCCCAATCGGGCTACGAGCAGTACTTC. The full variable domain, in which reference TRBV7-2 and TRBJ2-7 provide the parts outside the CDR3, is GAGVSQSPSNKVTEKGKDVELRCDPISGHTALYWYRQSLGQGLEFLIYFQGNSAPDKSGLPSDRFSAERTGGSVSTLTIQRTQQEDSAVYLCASSFSSQSGYEQYFGPGTRLTVT.

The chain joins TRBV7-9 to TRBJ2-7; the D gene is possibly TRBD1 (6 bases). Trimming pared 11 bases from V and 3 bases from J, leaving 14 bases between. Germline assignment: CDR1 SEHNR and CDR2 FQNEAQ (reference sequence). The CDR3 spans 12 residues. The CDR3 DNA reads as TGTGCCTGGACAGAGCGGAACTACGAGCAGTACTTC. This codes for CAWTERNYEQYF.

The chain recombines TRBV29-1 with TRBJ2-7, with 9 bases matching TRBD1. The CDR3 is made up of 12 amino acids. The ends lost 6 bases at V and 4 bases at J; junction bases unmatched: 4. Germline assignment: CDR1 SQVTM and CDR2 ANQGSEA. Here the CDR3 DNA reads TGCAGCGTAGCCGGGACAGGGTACGAGCAGTACTTC. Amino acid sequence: CSVAGTGYEQYF.

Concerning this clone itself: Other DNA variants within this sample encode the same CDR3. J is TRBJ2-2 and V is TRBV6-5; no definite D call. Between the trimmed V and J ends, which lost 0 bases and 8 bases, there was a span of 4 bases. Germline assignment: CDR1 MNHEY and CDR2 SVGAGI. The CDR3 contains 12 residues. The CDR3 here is CASSYSTGELFF. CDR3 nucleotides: TGTGCCAGCAGTTACTCGACAGGGGAGCTGTTTTTT.

CDR3 coding DNA: TGTGCCAGTAGTATCGGGCCAGCGGGAGGGGACGAGCAGTACTTC. It translates to CASSIGPAGGDEQYF. The rearrangement joins TRBV19 to TRBJ2-7; TRBD2 matches 10 bases. V was clipped by 3 bases and J by 5 bases; unmatched bases: 7. The CDR3 runs to 15 residues. Germline lookup yields CDR1 LNHDA and CDR2 SQIVND (reference sequence).

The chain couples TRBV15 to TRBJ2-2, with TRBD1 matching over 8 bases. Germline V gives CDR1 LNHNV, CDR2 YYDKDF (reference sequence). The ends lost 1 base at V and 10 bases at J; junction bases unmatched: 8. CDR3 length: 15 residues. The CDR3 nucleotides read TGTGCCACCAGCAGAGGTGACAGGGGTTCGGTGGAGCTGTTTTTT. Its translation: CATSRGDRGSVELFF.

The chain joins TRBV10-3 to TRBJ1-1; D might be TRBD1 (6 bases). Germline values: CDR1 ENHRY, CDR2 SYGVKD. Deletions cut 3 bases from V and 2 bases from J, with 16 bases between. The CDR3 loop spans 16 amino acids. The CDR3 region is CAISDLMDRLNTEAFF. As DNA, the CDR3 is TGTGCCATCAGTGATCTGATGGACAGACTTAACACTGAAGCTTTCTTT.

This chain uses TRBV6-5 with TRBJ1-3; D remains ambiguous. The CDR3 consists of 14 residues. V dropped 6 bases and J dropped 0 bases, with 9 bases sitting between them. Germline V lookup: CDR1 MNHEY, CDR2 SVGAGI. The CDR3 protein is CASSRQSSGNTIYF. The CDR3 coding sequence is TGTGCCAGCAGCCGTCAGTCCTCTGGAAACACCATATATTTT.

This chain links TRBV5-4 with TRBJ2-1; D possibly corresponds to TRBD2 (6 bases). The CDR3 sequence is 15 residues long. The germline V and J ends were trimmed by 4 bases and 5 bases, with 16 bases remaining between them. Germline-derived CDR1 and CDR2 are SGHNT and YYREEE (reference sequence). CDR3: CASSQGRPINNEQFF. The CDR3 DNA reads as TGTGCCAGCAGCCAAGGGAGGCCTATCAACAATGAGCAGTTCTTC.

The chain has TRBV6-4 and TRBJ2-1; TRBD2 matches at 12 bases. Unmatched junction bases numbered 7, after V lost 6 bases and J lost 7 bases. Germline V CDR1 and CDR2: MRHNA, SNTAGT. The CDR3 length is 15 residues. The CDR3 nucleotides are TGTGCCAGCAGGAGACTAGCGGGAGATTCGAATGAGCAGTTCTTC. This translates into CASRRLAGDSNEQFF.